The 5 T cell receptor beta chains listed next were all sequenced from one sample in a study of blood T cell repertoires in COVID-19. Sequencing used immunoSEQ multiplex PCR; TCRdb keeps in-frame clones, though not all of them. Among around 320,000 clones listed, roughly 86% were seen once. The sequencing sample was made of peripheral blood. Receptor source: a woman in her thirties with COVID-19, enrolled during active disease.

In its sample, this clone was seen once. The chain employs TRBV11-3 and TRBJ2-1, with TRBD1 as a possible D gene (6 bases). Trimming took off 1 base at V and 8 bases at J, with 12 bases between the two ends. This CDR3 contains 14 residues. Per germline, CDR1 SGHNT and CDR2 YENEEA. CDR3 DNA sequence: TGTGCCAGCAGCTTAGGCAGGGGCCGGGATGAGCAGTTCTTC. Protein: CASSLGRGRDEQFF. Using reference TRBV11-3 and TRBJ2-1 for the parts outside the CDR3, the full variable domain is EAGVVQSPRYKIIEKKQPVAFWCNPISGHNTLYWYLQNLGQGPELLIRYENEEAVDDSQLPKDRFSAERLKGVDSTLKIQPAELGDSAVYLCASSLGRGRDEQFFGPGTRLTVL.

J is TRBJ1-1 and V is TRBV4-1; TRBD1 agrees at 7 bases. The CDR3 covers 15 residues. The trim removed 1 base at V and 1 base at J, leaving 3 bases unmatched. CDR1 and CDR2 from the germline V gene are MGHRA and YSYEKL. This CDR3 is CASSQGDRENTEAFF. In DNA, the CDR3 is TGCGCCAGCAGCCAAGGTGACAGGGAGAACACTGAAGCTTTCTTT.

The chain recombines TRBV6-5 with TRBJ1-3; a weak D match, TRBD1 (6 bases). Germline CDR1 and CDR2: MNHEY and SVGAGI. CDR3 length: 13 residues. Trimming took 8 bases from V and 2 from J, leaving 10 bases between them. The chain's CDR3 is CASYYRAGNTIYF. The CDR3 nucleotides are TGTGCCAGCTATTACAGGGCTGGAAACACCATATATTTT.

This clone is a singleton in its sample. V is TRBV9 and J is TRBJ1-2, with D maybe TRBD1 (6 bases). CDR1 and CDR2 from the germline V gene are SGDLS and YYNGEE. CDR3 length: 13 amino acids. V was clipped by 6 bases and J by 2 bases, with 11 bases between them. This CDR3 reads CASIGRGNYGYTF. For the CDR3, the DNA is TGTGCCAGCATCGGAAGGGGGAACTATGGCTACACCTTC.

J is TRBJ2-2 and V is TRBV5-8, with 7 positions matching TRBD1. This CDR3 comprises 15 residues. J gave up 1 base and V 3 bases, and 3 bases lay outside the gene matches. Germline-derived CDR1 and CDR2 are SGHTS and YDEGEE. The CDR3 sequence: CASSWGQLNTGELFF. The CDR3, as DNA: TGTGCCAGCAGCTGGGGACAGCTGAACACCGGGGAGCTGTTTTTT.